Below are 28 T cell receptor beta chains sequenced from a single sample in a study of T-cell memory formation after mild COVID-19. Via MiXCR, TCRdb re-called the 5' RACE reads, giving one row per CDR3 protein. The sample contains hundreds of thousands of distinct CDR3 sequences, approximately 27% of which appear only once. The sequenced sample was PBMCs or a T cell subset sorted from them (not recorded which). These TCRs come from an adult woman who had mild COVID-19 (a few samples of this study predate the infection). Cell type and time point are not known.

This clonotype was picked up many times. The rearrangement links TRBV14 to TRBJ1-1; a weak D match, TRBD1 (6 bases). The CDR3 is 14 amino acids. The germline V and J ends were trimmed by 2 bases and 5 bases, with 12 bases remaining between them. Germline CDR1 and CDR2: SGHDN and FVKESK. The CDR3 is CASSQRGGQTEAFF. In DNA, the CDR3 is TGTGCCAGCAGCCAACGGGGGGGGCAAACTGAAGCTTTCTTT.

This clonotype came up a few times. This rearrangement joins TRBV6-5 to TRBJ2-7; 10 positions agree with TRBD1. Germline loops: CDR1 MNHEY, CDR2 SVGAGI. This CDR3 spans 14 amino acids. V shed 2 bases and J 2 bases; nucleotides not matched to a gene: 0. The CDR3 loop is CASSYGTGAYEQYF. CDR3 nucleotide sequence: TGTGCCAGCAGTTACGGGACAGGGGCCTACGAGCAGTACTTC.

The CDR3 protein is CASSLGQGWEETQYF. The CDR3, as DNA: TGTGCCAGCAGTTTGGGACAGGGCTGGGAGGAGACCCAGTACTTC. The chain uses TRBV6-2 or TRBV6-3 and TRBJ2-5; 9 nucleotides align to TRBD1. The J segment lost 5 bases and the V segment lost 4 bases, leaving 8 bases of the junction unmatched. Germline CDR1 is MNHEY and CDR2 is SVGEGT. This CDR3 contains 15 residues.

The CDR3 DNA follows: TGTGCCACCAGCACTTGGGAGAACACTGAAGCTTTCTTT. Translating it yields CATSTWENTEAFF. V usage is TRBV15 and J usage is TRBJ1-1, with D unclear. CDR1 LNHNV and CDR2 YYDKDF come from the germline V gene (reference sequence). The V end was cut by 4 bases, the J end by 1 base, with 7 bases between. The CDR3 loop spans 13 amino acids.

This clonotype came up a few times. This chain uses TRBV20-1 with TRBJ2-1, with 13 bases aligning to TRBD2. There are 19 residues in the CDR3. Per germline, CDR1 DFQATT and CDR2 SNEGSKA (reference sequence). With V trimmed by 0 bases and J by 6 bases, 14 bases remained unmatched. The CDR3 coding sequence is TGCAGTGCTAGAGACCCGGGACTAGCGGGATCGAGTCCGGCCAATGAGCAGTTCTTC. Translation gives CSARDPGLAGSSPANEQFF.

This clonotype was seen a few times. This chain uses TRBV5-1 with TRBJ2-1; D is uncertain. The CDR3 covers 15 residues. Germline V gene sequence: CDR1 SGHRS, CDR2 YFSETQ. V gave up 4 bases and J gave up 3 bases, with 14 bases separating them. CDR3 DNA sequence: TGCGCCAGCAGCAATAGCTTCGAAGGCTACAATGAGCAGTTCTTC. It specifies CASSNSFEGYNEQFF.

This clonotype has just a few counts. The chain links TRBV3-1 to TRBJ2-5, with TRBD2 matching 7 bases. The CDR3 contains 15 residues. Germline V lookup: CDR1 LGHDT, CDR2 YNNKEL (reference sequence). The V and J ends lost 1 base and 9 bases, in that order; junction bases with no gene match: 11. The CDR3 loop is CASSQVKGREGSQYF. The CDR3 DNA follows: TGTGCCAGCAGCCAAGTTAAGGGCAGGGAGGGATCCCAGTACTTC.

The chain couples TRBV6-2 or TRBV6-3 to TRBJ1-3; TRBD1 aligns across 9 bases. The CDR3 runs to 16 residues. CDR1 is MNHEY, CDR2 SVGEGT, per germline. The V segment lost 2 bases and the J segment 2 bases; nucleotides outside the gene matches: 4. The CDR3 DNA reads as TGTGCCAGCAGTTACCCCGGGACAGGGACTGGAAACACCATATATTTT. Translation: CASSYPGTGTGNTIYF.

The CDR3 spells CASSSDSTGYTF. The CDR3 DNA sequence: TGCGCCAGCAGCTCGGACAGTACTGGCTACACCTTC. The chain couples TRBV5-1 to TRBJ1-2; tentative D call: TRBD1 (6 bases). The CDR3 spans 12 residues. From germline, CDR1 is SGHRS and CDR2 YFSETQ. Trimming cost V 3 bases and J 7 bases, with 10 bases left between them.

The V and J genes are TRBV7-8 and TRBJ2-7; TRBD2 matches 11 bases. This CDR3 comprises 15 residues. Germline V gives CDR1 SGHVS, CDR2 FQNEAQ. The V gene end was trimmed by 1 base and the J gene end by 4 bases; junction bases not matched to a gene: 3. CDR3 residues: CASSLGLAGYYEQYF. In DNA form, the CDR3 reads TGTGCCAGCAGCTTAGGACTAGCGGGATATTACGAGCAGTACTTC. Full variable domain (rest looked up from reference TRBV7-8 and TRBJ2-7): GAGVSQSPRYKVAKRGQDVALRCDPISGHVSLFWYQQALGQGPEFLTYFQNEAQLDKSGLPSDRFFAERPEGSVSTLKIQRTQQEDSAVYLCASSLGLAGYYEQYFGPGTRLTVT.

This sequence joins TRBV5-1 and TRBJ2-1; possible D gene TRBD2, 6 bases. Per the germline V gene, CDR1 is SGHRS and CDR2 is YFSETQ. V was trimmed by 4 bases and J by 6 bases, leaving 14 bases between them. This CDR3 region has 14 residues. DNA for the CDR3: TGCGCCAGCAGCGCGGGGTCACCCTCCAATGAGCAGTTCTTC. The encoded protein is CASSAGSPSNEQFF.

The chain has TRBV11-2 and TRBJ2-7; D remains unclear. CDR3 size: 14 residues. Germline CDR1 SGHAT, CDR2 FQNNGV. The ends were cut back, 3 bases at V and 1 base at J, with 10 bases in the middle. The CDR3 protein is CASSLLTGSYEQYF. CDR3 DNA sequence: TGTGCCAGCAGCTTGTTGACCGGGTCCTACGAGCAGTACTTC. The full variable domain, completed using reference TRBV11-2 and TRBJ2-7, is EAGVAQSPRYKIIEKRQSVAFWCNPISGHATLYWYQQILGQGPKLLIQFQNNGVVDDSQLPKDRFSAERLKGVDSTLKIQPAKLEDSAVYLCASSLLTGSYEQYFGPGTRLTVT.

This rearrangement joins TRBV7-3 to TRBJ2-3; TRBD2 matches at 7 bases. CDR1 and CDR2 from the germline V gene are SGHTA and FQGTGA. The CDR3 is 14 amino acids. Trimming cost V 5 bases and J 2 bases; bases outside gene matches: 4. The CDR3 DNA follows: TGTGCCAGCAGCGCGAGCGGGGCCACAGATACGCAGTATTTT. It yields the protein CASSASGATDTQYF.

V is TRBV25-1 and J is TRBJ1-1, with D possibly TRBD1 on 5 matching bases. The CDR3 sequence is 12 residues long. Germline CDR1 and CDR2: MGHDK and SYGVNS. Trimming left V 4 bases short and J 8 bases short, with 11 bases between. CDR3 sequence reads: CASSGGGPEAFF. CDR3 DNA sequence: TGTGCCAGCAGTGGGGGGGGACCCGAAGCTTTCTTT.

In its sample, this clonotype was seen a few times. The CDR3 DNA sequence: TGTGCCACCAGCCATCTTCCGGACTCCTACAATGAGCAGTTCTTC. Amino acid sequence: CATSHLPDSYNEQFF. The chain joins TRBV15 to TRBJ2-1; no clear D. The CDR3 contains 15 residues. Germline loops: CDR1 LNHNV, CDR2 YYDKDF (reference sequence). The V end was cut by 5 bases, the J end by 0 bases, with 11 bases between.

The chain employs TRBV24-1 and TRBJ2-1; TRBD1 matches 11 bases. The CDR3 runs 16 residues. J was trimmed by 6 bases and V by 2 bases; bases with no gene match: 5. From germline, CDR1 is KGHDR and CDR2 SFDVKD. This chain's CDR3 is CATSDWGGTGGNEQFF. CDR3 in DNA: TGTGCCACCAGTGATTGGGGAGGGACAGGGGGCAATGAGCAGTTCTTC.

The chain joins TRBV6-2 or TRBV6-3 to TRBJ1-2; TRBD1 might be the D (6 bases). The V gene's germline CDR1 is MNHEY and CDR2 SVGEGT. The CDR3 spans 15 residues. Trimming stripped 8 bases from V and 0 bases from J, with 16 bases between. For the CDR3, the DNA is TGTGCCAGCGTACCAACAGGGATCCCTAACTATGGCTACACCTTC. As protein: CASVPTGIPNYGYTF.

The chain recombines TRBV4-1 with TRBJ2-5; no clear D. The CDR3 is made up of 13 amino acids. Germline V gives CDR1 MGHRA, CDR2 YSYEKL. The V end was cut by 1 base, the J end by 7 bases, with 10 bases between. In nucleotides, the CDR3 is TGCGCCAGCAGCCAAGTCCCGGCTGGGACCCAGTACTTC. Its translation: CASSQVPAGTQYF.

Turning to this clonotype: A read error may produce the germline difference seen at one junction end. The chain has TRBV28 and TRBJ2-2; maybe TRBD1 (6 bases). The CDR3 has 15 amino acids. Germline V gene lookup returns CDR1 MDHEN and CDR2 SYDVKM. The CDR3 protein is CASSLPGVVTRELFF. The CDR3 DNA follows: TGTGCCAGCAGTTTACCAGGGGTGGTCACCAGGGAGCTGTTTTTT.

CDR3 sequence (DNA): TGTGCCAGCAGTTTTCGGTCAGGGTCCTCCTACGAGCAGTACTTC. This codes for CASSFRSGSSYEQYF. The chain couples TRBV28 to TRBJ2-7; TRBD1 might be the D (5 bases). The ends were cut back, 3 bases at V and 0 bases at J, with 12 bases in the middle. The CDR3 spans 15 residues. Germline CDR1 is MDHEN and CDR2 is SYDVKM.

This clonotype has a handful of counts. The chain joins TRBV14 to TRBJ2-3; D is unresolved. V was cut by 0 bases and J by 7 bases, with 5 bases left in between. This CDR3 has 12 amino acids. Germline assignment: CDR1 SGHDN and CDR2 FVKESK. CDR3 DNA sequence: TGTGCCAGCAGCCAAGATCAGTATACGCAGTATTTT. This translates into CASSQDQYTQYF.

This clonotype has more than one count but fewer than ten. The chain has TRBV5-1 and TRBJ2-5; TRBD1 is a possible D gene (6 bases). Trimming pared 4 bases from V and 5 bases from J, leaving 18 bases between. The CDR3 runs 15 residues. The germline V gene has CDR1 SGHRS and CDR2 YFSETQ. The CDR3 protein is CASSPDGERGETQYF. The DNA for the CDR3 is TGCGCCAGCAGCCCGGACGGCGAAAGGGGGGAGACCCAGTACTTC.

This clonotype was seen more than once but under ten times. The DNA for the CDR3 is TGTGCCAGCAGCATCGGGACAGCCTACAATGAGCAGTTCTTC. It translates to CASSIGTAYNEQFF. The chain has TRBV2 and TRBJ2-1; 7 nucleotides match TRBD1. V trimming: 6 bases; J trimming: 2 bases; junction bases outside the gene matches: 4. Per the germline V gene, CDR1 is SNHLY and CDR2 is FYNNEI. The CDR3 runs 14 residues.

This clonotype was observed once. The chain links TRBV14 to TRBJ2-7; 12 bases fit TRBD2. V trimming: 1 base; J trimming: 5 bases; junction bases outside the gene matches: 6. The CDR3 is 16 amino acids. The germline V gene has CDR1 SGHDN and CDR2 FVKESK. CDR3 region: CASSQAWTSGKNEQYF. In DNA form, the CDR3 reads TGTGCCAGCAGCCAAGCCTGGACTAGCGGGAAGAACGAGCAGTACTTC. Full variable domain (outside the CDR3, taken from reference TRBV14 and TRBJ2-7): EAGVTQFPSHSVIEKGQTVTLRCDPISGHDNLYWYRRVMGKEIKFLLHFVKESKQDESGMPNNRFLAERTGGTYSTLKVQPAELEDSGVYFCASSQAWTSGKNEQYFGPGTRLTVT.

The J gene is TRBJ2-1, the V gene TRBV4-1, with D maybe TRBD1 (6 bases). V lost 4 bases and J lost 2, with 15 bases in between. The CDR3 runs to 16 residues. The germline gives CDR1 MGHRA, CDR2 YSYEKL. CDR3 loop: CASSPGTGRTYNEQFF. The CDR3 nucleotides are TGCGCCAGCAGCCCTGGAACAGGGCGAACCTACAATGAGCAGTTCTTC.

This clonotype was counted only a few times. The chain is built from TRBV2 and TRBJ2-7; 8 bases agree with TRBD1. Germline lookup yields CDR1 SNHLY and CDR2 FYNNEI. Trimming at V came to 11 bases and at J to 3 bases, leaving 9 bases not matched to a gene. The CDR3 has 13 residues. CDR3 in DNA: TGTGCCTCAGGTGGGACAGGTCACTACGAGCAGTACTTC. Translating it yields CASGGTGHYEQYF.

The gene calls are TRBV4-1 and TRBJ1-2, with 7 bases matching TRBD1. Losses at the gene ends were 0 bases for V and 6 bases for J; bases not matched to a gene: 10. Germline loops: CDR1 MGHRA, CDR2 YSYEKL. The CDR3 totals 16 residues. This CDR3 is CASSQDRRDRLHGYTF. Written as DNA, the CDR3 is TGCGCCAGCAGCCAAGATCGTCGGGACAGACTCCATGGCTACACCTTC.

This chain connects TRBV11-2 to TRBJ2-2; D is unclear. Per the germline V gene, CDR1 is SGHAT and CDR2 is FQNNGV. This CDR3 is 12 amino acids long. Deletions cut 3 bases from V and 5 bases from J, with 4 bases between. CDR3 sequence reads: CASSFLTGELFF. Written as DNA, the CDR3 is TGTGCCAGCAGCTTCTTGACCGGGGAGCTGTTTTTT.